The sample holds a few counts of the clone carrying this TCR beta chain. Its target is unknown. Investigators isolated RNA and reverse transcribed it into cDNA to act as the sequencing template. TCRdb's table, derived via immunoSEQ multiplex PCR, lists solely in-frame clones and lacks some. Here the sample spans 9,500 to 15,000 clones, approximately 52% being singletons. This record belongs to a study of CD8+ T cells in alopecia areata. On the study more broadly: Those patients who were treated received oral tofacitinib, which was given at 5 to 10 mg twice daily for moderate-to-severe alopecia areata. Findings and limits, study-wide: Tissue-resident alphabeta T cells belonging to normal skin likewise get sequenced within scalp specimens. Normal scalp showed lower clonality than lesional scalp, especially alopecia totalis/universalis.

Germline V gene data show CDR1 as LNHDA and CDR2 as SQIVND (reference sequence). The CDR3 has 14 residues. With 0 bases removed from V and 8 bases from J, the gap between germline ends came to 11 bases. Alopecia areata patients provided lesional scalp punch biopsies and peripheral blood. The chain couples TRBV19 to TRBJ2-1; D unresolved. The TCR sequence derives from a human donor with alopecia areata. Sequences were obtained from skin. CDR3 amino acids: CASSIDSFRYEQFF. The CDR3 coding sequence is TGTGCCAGTAGTATAGATTCTTTCCGGTATGAGCAGTTCTTC.